This T cell receptor (beta chain) was recorded in a study of blood T cell repertoires in COVID-19. On the study more broadly: Whether acute or convalescent, the COVID-19 samples came from the United States, Italy and Spain.

The data were produced by immunoSEQ multiplex PCR, yet TCRdb's version contains in-frame clones alone and is incomplete. The sample records approximately 100,000 clones, about four fifths being singletons. CDR3 length equals 12 residues. The germline V gene has CDR1 KGHSH and CDR2 LQKENI. J gave up 8 bases and V 5 bases, and 5 bases lay outside the gene matches. The V call is TRBV18, the J call TRBJ1-2, with 7 positions matching TRBD1. The source material was peripheral blood. The source of this sequence is a man aged 55 to 70 with acute or convalescent COVID-19. CDR3 DNA sequence: TGTGCCAGCTCAAGGGGGCGCGAGGGCTACACCTTC. Its translation: CASSRGREGYTF.